Detailed here is one T cell receptor (beta chain). Its antigen remains unidentified. Indicated time point: patch test 1, 2 weeks after DPC sensitization. Documented treatment: therapeutic diphenylcyclopropenone sensitization with weekly scalp DPC. Those who donated were patients with alopecia, 18 to 70 years of age, and suitable for DPC. The data derive from a study of human T cells and chemical hapten exposure. Findings of the study overall: No alteration of TCRs above 1 in 1000 frequency was seen with DPC sensitization.

One entry per CDR3 protein, called by TCRdb with MiXCR from the RACE reads. The sample consists of 150,000 to 200,000 distinct CDR3 sequences, 13% to 15% of them appearing once. V shed 3 bases and J 0 bases; nucleotides not matched to a gene: 9. The CDR3 is made up of 20 amino acids. Germline V gene lookup returns CDR1 SGHDN and CDR2 FVKESK. The sequence was obtained from a woman in her thirties with alopecia areata. Some clones in this sample may be carry-over from other donors' samples. V is TRBV14 and J is TRBJ2-6; 12 nucleotides agree with TRBD2. The sample was whole blood, taken in connection with sensitization to the hapten diphenylcyclopropenone (DPC). The CDR3 bases are TGTGCCAGCAGCCACACCCTAGCGGGAGGGTTACCCTCTGGGGCCAACGTCCTGACTTTC. Its protein product is CASSHTLAGGLPSGANVLTF.